The T cell receptor beta chain under discussion was sequenced for a study of cytomegalovirus exposure and HLA in healthy donors. Primers included in the PCR were 60 Vbeta and 13 Jbeta primers. The repertoire was sequenced with immunoSEQ multiplex PCR; TCRdb's copy has only in-frame clones and lacks some. The sample holds around 30,000 clones, approximately 90% seen once. The CDR3 runs 13 residues. The germline CDR1 and CDR2 sequences are MRHNA and SNTAGT. Trimming removed 3 bases from V and 13 bases from J, with 16 bases in between. The specimen was PBMCs. The chain joins TRBV6-4 to TRBJ2-1, with D perhaps TRBD1 (5 bases). The TCR comes from a boy between 10 and 17 years old in good health and CMV-seronegative. CDR3 protein: CASSEPSGHPQFF. CDR3 in DNA: TGTGCCAGCAGTGAACCGAGTGGACACCCCCAGTTCTTC.